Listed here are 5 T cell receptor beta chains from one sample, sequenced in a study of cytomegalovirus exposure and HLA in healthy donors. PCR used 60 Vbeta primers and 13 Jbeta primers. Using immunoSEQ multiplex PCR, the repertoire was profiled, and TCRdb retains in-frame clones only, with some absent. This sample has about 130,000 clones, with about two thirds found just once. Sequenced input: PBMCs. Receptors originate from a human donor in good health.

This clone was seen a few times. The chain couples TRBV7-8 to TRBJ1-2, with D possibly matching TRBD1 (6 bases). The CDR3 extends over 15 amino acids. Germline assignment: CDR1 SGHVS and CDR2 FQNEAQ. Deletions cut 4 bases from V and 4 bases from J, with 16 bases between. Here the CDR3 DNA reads TGTGCCAGCAGCTCTTTTGGGACACAGGCCTATGGCTACACCTTC. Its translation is CASSSFGTQAYGYTF. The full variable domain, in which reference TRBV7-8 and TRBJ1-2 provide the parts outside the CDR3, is GAGVSQSPRYKVAKRGQDVALRCDPISGHVSLFWYQQALGQGPEFLTYFQNEAQLDKSGLPSDRFFAERPEGSVSTLKIQRTQQEDSAVYLCASSSFGTQAYGYTFGSGTRLTVV.

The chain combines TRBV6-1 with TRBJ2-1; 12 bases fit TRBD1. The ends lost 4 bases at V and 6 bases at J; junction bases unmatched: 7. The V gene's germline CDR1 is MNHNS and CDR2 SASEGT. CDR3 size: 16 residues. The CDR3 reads CASSATGTGGFNEQFF. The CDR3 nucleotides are TGTGCCAGCAGTGCTACCGGGACAGGGGGCTTCAATGAGCAGTTCTTC.

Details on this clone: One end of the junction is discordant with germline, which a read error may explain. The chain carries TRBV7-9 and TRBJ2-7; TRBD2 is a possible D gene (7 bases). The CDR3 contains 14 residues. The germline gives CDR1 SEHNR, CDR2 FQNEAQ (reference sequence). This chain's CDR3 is CSSSLGGVTYEQYF. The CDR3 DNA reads TGTTCCAGCAGCTTAGGGGGGGTAACCTACGAGCAGTACTTC.

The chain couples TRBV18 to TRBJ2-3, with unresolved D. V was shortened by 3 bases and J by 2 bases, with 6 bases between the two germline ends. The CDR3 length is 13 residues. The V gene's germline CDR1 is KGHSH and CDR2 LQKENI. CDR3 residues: CASSPGYTDTQYF. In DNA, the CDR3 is TGTGCCAGCTCACCCGGGTACACAGATACGCAGTATTTT. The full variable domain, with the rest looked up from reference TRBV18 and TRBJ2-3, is NAGVMQNPRHLVRRRGQEARLRCSPMKGHSHVYWYRQLPEEGLKFMVYLQKENIIDESGMPKERFSAEFPKEGPSILRIQQVVRGDSAAYFCASSPGYTDTQYFGPGTRLTVL.

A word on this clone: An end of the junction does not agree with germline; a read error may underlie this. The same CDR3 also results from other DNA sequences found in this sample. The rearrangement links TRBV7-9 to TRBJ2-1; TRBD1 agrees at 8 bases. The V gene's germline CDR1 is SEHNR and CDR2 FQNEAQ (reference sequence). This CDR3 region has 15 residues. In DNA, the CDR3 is TGCGCCAGCAGCTTATACGGACAGGGCAGGAATGAGCAGTTCTTC. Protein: CASSLYGQGRNEQFF.